Listed below are T cell receptor beta chains from one sample, sequenced in a study of blood T cell repertoires in COVID-19. Produced via immunoSEQ multiplex PCR; TCRdb's table is partial and in-frame only. The data hold some 53,000 clones, with about 90% observed a single time. The specimen sequenced was peripheral blood. The receptors shown here come from a human donor in a cohort sampled during active COVID-19. Both conserved end residues are part of each CDR3.

V	J	CDR3
TRBV2	TRBJ2-7	CASSGHRGTHYEQYF
TRBV19	TRBJ1-2	CASSIDLTAGYGYTF
TRBV7-3	TRBJ2-1	CASSPILAGSLNEQFF
TRBV12-3/TRBV12-4	TRBJ1-5	CASSFDRDQPQHF
TRBV11-2	TRBJ2-3	CASSLADTQYF
TRBV4-2	TRBJ2-1	CASSQDWARLDEQFF
TRBV27	TRBJ2-7	CASSSSGTGYEQYF
TRBV30	TRBJ2-7	CAWSLGTGGYEQYF
TRBV2	TRBJ1-5	CASSASSRTGYNQPQHF
TRBV28	TRBJ2-1	CASSSSGRVYNEQFF
TRBV5-1	TRBJ2-5	CASSLGLLAELQETQYF
TRBV7-2	TRBJ2-7	CASSLAAGGPYEQYF
TRBV19	TRBJ1-2	CASSRDRGFGGGYTF